This entry features one T cell receptor (beta chain) sequence. Its antigen remains unidentified. This entry belongs to a study of beta chain features in type 1 diabetes. V was clipped by 4 bases and J by 0 bases, with 13 bases between them. The germline V gene has CDR1 SGHTA and CDR2 FQGTGA. CDR3 length: 15 amino acids. The whole isolated RNA underwent reverse transcription, so sequencing captured expressed TCRB transcripts. The protocol was immunoSEQ multiplex PCR, while the TCRdb copy is restricted to in-frame clones and leaves out a portion. The sample lists about 170,000 clones; 7.8% were seen once. Notes on the study in general: Shorter TCRB CDR3s, moderately but significantly so, marked every one of the four CD4+ subsets in Type 1 diabetes patients. A greater similarity of naive, central memory and Treg TCRB repertoires was seen among patients than among healthy donors.

The sequencing input was central memory CD4+ T cells from blood. The TCR sequence derives from a woman aged 35 to 49 with type 1 diabetes. This chain uses TRBV7-3 with TRBJ2-7; TRBD1 is a possible D gene (5 bases). The CDR3, as DNA: TGTGCCAGCAGCTCAGGGCCTACACTCTCCTACGAGCAGTACTTC. It specifies CASSSGPTLSYEQYF. Complete variable domain (other parts from reference TRBV7-3 and TRBJ2-7): GAGVSQTPSNKVTEKGKYVELRCDPISGHTALYWYRQSLGQGPEFLIYFQGTGAADDSGLPNDRFFAVRPEGSVSTLKIQRTERGDSAVYLCASSSGPTLSYEQYFGPGTRLTVT.